This TCR beta chain is drawn from a study of blood T cell repertoires in COVID-19. Study-level background: Samples of COVID-19 (acute and convalescent) were obtained from the United States, Italy and Spain.

Clones were read by immunoSEQ multiplex PCR, and TCRdb kept only the in-frame ones, dropping some. The sample gives hundreds of thousands of clones, 80% to 90% of which show up once; more than 0.95% is in the top ten. Adults between roughly 18 and 100 years of age took part from 24 US areas. J lost 4 bases, V lost 6 bases, and 8 bases had no gene match. CDR1 is SGHAT, CDR2 FQNNGV, per germline. This CDR3 contains 15 residues. This receptor was taken from a man aged 30-40 years who had recovered from COVID-19. Sample: PBMCs or T cells enriched from blood (not recorded which). The V call is TRBV11-2, the J call TRBJ2-7; 11 bases fit TRBD2. CDR3 nucleotides: TGTGCCAGCAGTTCGACTAGCGGGGTCTGGTACGAGCAGTACTTC. It yields the protein CASSSTSGVWYEQYF.